This entry is about one TCR beta chain. Its antigen remains unidentified. The sample comes from a study of a mutant IDH1 vaccine in newly diagnosed glioma. Study-wide results and limits: A vaccine-induced immune response developed in roughly 95% of the patients.

The assay was immunoSEQ multiplex PCR, and TCRdb's table has in-frame clones only and misses some. In the table there are about 36,000 clones, about 80% of which are singletons. V was cut by 5 bases and J by 0 bases, with 10 bases left in between. The CDR3 covers 14 residues. The V gene's germline CDR1 is MNHEY and CDR2 SVGAGI. Time point indicated: week 11, during vaccination. With topical imiquimod, each dose of the vaccine consisted of 300 ug of mutant IDH1 20-mer peptide. The chain is built from TRBV6-5 and TRBJ1-1; weak D call: TRBD1 (5 bases). The sequence came from a woman in her 30s with glioma. Some clones in this sample may be carry-over from other donors' samples. Specimen: peripheral blood mononuclear cells (PBMCs), collected from a glioma patient whose treatment included an IDH1 peptide vaccine. The CDR3 nucleotides read TGTGCCAGCAGTGATGGGGCGATGAACACTGAAGCTTTCTTT. Translated, it gives CASSDGAMNTEAFF.